This TCR beta chain was sequenced in a study of monozygotic twins with inflammatory bowel disease. Per germline, CDR1 SGDLS and CDR2 YYNGEE. CDR3 length equals 15 residues. Two nested PCRs, run for approximately 16 and 9 cycles, were applied to TCRalpha and TCRbeta cDNA. Reanalyzing the 5' RACE reads, TCRdb keeps one entry per CDR3 protein, without DNA. The repertoire table contains some 150,000 distinct CDR3 sequences. The TCR was taken from a human donor with ulcerative colitis or Crohn's disease, or a healthy co-twin of an affected twin (not recorded which). The chain joins TRBV9 to TRBJ2-1; the D gene TCRdb calls, TRBD2, cannot be checked with no DNA. What was sequenced was blood. CDR3 sequence: CASSVGGGATNEQFF. Using reference TRBV9 and TRBJ2-1 for the parts outside the CDR3, the full variable domain is DSGVTQTPKHLITATGQRVTLRCSPRSGDLSVYWYQQSLDQGLQFLIQYYNGEERAKGNILERFSAQQFPDLHSELNLSSLELGDSALYFCASSVGGGATNEQFFGPGTRLTVL.